This T cell receptor (beta chain) was sequenced in a study of cytomegalovirus exposure and HLA in healthy donors. Germline CDR1 and CDR2: SGHTA and FQGNSA. Germline trimming cut 6 bases from V and 5 bases from J; bases unmatched to any gene: 10. This CDR3 is built from 15 residues. About this clone: Its matching antigen is unknown.

Amplification used 60 Vbeta primers and 13 Jbeta primers. Data came from immunoSEQ multiplex PCR; TCRdb stores just in-frame clones and leaves some out. The table records about 210,000 clones, roughly four fifths of them present only once. Study observations and caveats: Presence/absence analyses rested on an assumption that sequencing depth was roughly uniform across donors. Indistinguishable V segments such as TRBV6-2 and TRBV6-3 were excluded. Analyzed later, association rates of TCRs varied across HLA loci, with DRB1 most and HLA-C fewest.

The chain uses TRBV7-2 and TRBJ2-5; 9 nucleotides line up with TRBD2. The sequencing input was PBMCs. The sequence was obtained from a woman aged 50 to 60 in good health and CMV-seropositive. The CDR3 DNA follows: TGTGCCAGCAGTCTCACGGGACTAGCATCTGAGACCCAGTACTTC. The encoded protein is CASSLTGLASETQYF.